Below, 32 T cell receptor beta chains from the same sample are listed, as sequenced in a study of response to subunit inactivated influenza vaccine. TCRdb processed the RT-PCR reads anew with MiXCR; each CDR3 protein has one entry. Of about 650,000 distinct CDR3 sequences in the sample, around 15% were seen once. Sample: PBMCs from blood, taken approximately 15 days before vaccination. These receptors were collected from a man over 45 who received an inactivated influenza vaccine.

The CDR3 DNA follows: TGTGCCATCAGCCCGGGACTAGCGGGGGGCAAAGAGACCCAGTACTTC. It yields the protein CAISPGLAGGKETQYF. The chain couples TRBV10-3 to TRBJ2-5; 15 nucleotides align to TRBD2. Germline CDR1 is ENHRY and CDR2 is SYGVKD. V lost 6 bases, J lost 3 bases, and 5 bases stayed unmatched. This CDR3 contains 16 residues.

The V and J genes are TRBV7-2 and TRBJ2-7; 10 bases agree with TRBD2. The CDR3 has 14 residues. V dropped 4 bases and J dropped 6; count of bases not matched to a gene: 6. The V gene's germline CDR1 is SGHTA and CDR2 FQGNSA. CDR3 sequence: CASSSAGLAAEQYF. Here the CDR3 DNA reads TGTGCCAGCAGCTCCGCCGGACTAGCGGCCGAGCAGTACTTC.

The chain employs TRBV12-3 or TRBV12-4 and TRBJ2-7, with D possibly matching TRBD2 (7 bases). V shed 5 bases and J shed 9 bases, with 23 bases lying between them. The CDR3 is 15 amino acids. The CDR3 DNA follows: TGTGCCAGCAGTCGTTCCTCGGGGGGCGGCGACCGGCAGTACTTC. It is translated as CASSRSSGGGDRQYF.

The rearrangement uses TRBV25-1 and TRBJ2-1, with D perhaps TRBD2 (6 bases). The CDR3 covers 13 residues. Germline V CDR1 and CDR2: MGHDK, SYGVNS. Deletions cut 2 bases from V and 15 bases from J, with 17 bases between. CDR3 in amino acids: CASSEVDTAGLFF. As DNA, the CDR3 is TGTGCCAGCAGTGAAGTAGATACCGCGGGATTGTTCTTC.

The V call is TRBV27, the J call TRBJ2-1, with a tentative D call TRBD1 (6 bases). This CDR3 has 14 amino acids. Germline CDR1 MNHEY, CDR2 SMNVEV (reference sequence). V was cut by 6 bases and J by 8 bases, with 17 bases left in between. CDR3 amino acids: CASRPLQGWDEQFF. Here the CDR3 DNA reads TGTGCCAGCAGGCCCCTACAGGGTTGGGATGAGCAGTTCTTC.

This clonotype was recorded a few times. CDR3 nucleotide sequence: TGTGCCAGCAGTTTAGGGCAGGGGGCTCCGAATTCACCCCTCCACTTT. Residues: CASSLGQGAPNSPLHF. This chain uses TRBV12-3 or TRBV12-4 with TRBJ1-6, with 8 bases identical to TRBD1. The CDR3 covers 16 residues. The junction had 6 bases not matched to a gene; V was cut back by 1 base and J by 7 bases.

The sample holds a few counts of this clonotype. The V and J genes are TRBV6-1 and TRBJ1-5; no reliable D call. There are 13 residues in the CDR3. CDR1 is MNHNS and CDR2 is SASEGT in the germline V gene. Trimming removed 4 bases from V and 4 bases from J, with 8 bases in between. As DNA, the CDR3 is TGTGCCAGCAGTGTAAGCAATAATCAGCCCCAGCATTTT. Translated: CASSVSNNQPQHF.

This clonotype was picked up a small number of times. J is TRBJ2-1 and V is TRBV3-1; no clear D. Looked up from germline, CDR1 is LGHDT and CDR2 is YNNKEL (reference sequence). Trimming took off 1 base at V and 1 base at J, with 17 bases between the two ends. There are 18 residues in the CDR3. The CDR3 nucleotides read TGTGCCAGCAGCCAAGTGGGTGCCGACCGACGATCCTACAATGAGCAGTTCTTC. Its translation: CASSQVGADRRSYNEQFF.

The chain joins TRBV11-3 to TRBJ2-1; D may be TRBD1 (6 bases). The V end lost 2 bases, the J end lost 7 bases, and 12 bases lay between the germline ends. Germline V lookup: CDR1 SGHNT, CDR2 YENEEA. CDR3 length: 14 residues. The CDR3 region has the DNA TGTGCCAGCAGCTTATGGGGGCTTGGGAATGAGCAGTTCTTC. This gives the protein CASSLWGLGNEQFF.

This clonotype was counted between two and nine times. This rearrangement joins TRBV5-1 to TRBJ2-7; possibly TRBD1 for D (5 bases). V was cut by 1 base and J by 0 bases, with 8 bases left in between. Per the germline V gene, CDR1 is SGHRS and CDR2 is YFSETQ. The CDR3 runs to 14 residues. The CDR3 is CASSLLDNSYEQYF. The DNA of the CDR3 is TGCGCCAGCAGCTTGTTGGACAACTCCTACGAGCAGTACTTC.

This clonotype was seen at least ten times. The chain recombines TRBV7-9 with TRBJ2-1; D not resolved. The V and J ends lost 3 bases and 0 bases respectively, with 12 bases between them. The CDR3 consists of 16 residues. CDR1 and CDR2 (germline): SEHNR, FQNEAQ (reference sequence). This CDR3 reads CASSLPTLSSYNEQFF. The CDR3 nucleotides read TGTGCCAGCAGCTTGCCCACGCTGAGCTCCTACAATGAGCAGTTCTTC.

The table lists this clonotype with a few counts. V is TRBV28 and J is TRBJ2-6; TRBD2 agrees at 10 bases. Per the germline V gene, CDR1 is MDHEN and CDR2 is SYDVKM. The V and J ends lost 5 bases and 8 bases, in that order; junction bases with no gene match: 6. This CDR3 spans 15 amino acids. The CDR3 spells CASSLASGGTNVLTF. CDR3 DNA sequence: TGTGCCAGCAGTCTCGCTAGCGGGGGTACCAACGTCCTGACTTTC.

The gene calls are TRBV29-1 and TRBJ2-3, with TRBD1 identical over 7 bases. Germline trimming cut 7 bases from V and 0 bases from J; bases unmatched to any gene: 7. This CDR3 is built from 14 residues. Germline values: CDR1 SQVTM, CDR2 ANQGSEA. The CDR3 loop is CSAWDSGSTDTQYF. The CDR3 DNA sequence: TGCAGCGCCTGGGACAGTGGGAGCACAGATACGCAGTATTTT.

The chain carries TRBV4-1 and TRBJ2-7, with D possibly TRBD2 on 6 matching bases. V gave up 4 bases and J gave up 8 bases, with 12 bases separating them. This CDR3 has 12 residues. Germline V lookup: CDR1 MGHRA, CDR2 YSYEKL. The CDR3 region has the DNA TGCGCCAGCAGCCCCTGGGGCGGGAAGCAGTACTTC. Its translation is CASSPWGGKQYF.

V gene TRBV20-1 combines with J gene TRBJ2-3; D may be TRBD2 (5 bases). In germline, CDR1 is DFQATT, CDR2 SNEGSKA (reference sequence). This CDR3 has 12 residues. V lost 7 bases and J lost 2, with 10 bases in between. CDR3 sequence: CSGEGPTDTQYF. The CDR3 coding sequence is TGCAGTGGTGAGGGCCCCACAGATACGCAGTATTTT.

The chain is built from TRBV7-9 and TRBJ1-1, with D perhaps matching TRBD1 (6 bases). The CDR3 length is 15 residues. The germline V and J ends were trimmed by 1 base and 4 bases, with 13 bases remaining between them. The germline CDR1 and CDR2 sequences are SEHNR and FQNEAQ (reference sequence). CDR3 in DNA: TGTGCCAGCAGCTTAGGTCACAGGGACGGCACTGAAGCTTTCTTT. Amino acid sequence: CASSLGHRDGTEAFF.

V usage is TRBV7-9 and J usage is TRBJ1-2, with D unclear. The V end lost 5 bases, the J end lost 5 bases, and 12 bases lay between the germline ends. Germline-derived CDR1 and CDR2 are SEHNR and FQNEAQ (reference sequence). This CDR3 is built from 13 residues. Here the CDR3 DNA reads TGTGCCAGCAGCCCTTACTCTCTATATGGCTACACCTTC. This codes for CASSPYSLYGYTF.

The table lists this clonotype with a count of one. This CDR3 is CSARERRRSYNEQFF. In DNA, the CDR3 is TGCAGTGCTAGAGAGAGGAGACGCTCCTACAATGAGCAGTTCTTC. V gene TRBV20-1 combines with J gene TRBJ2-1; D is unclear. The V end was cut by 0 bases, the J end by 0 bases, with 9 bases between. The CDR3 is made up of 15 amino acids. Germline V lookup: CDR1 DFQATT, CDR2 SNEGSKA (reference sequence).

This clonotype was seen at least ten times. This sequence joins TRBV7-2 and TRBJ2-2; TRBD1 agrees at 7 bases. Germline V CDR1 and CDR2: SGHTA, FQGNSA. V trimming: 5 bases; J trimming: 7 bases; junction bases outside the gene matches: 10. The CDR3 runs to 15 residues. CDR3 amino acids: CASSPWTGMVGELFF. In nucleotides, the CDR3 is TGTGCCAGCAGCCCTTGGACAGGAATGGTCGGGGAGCTGTTTTTT.

This clonotype was observed at least ten times. The V gene is TRBV5-1, the J gene TRBJ1-5, with a weak D call TRBD1 (6 bases). V dropped 5 bases and J dropped 5 bases, with 14 bases sitting between them. Germline CDR1 reads SGHRS; CDR2 reads YFSETQ. The CDR3 contains 14 residues. The CDR3 DNA reads TGCGCCAGCAGTCCCGGGGGCGGTTATCAGCCCCAGCATTTT. Translation: CASSPGGGYQPQHF.

The chain carries TRBV12-3 or TRBV12-4 and TRBJ1-1; D is possibly TRBD1 (5 bases). V lost 0 bases to trimming and J lost 7 bases, with 9 bases between them. The CDR3 sequence is 13 residues long. The CDR3 coding sequence is TGTGCCAGCAGTTTAGCGAGGGGAAATGAAGCTTTCTTT. Translating gives CASSLARGNEAFF.

This clonotype has more than one count but fewer than ten. The chain uses TRBV7-2 and TRBJ2-1; no reliable D call. The CDR3 loop spans 15 amino acids. Germline CDR1 and CDR2: SGHTA and FQGNSA. The V end was cut by 1 base, the J end by 2 bases, with 9 bases between. The chain's CDR3 is CASSLGPPPYNEQFF. CDR3 nucleotides: TGTGCCAGCAGCTTAGGCCCCCCCCCCTACAATGAGCAGTTCTTC. Combining the CDR3 with reference TRBV7-2 and TRBJ2-1 gives the whole variable domain GAGVSQSPSNKVTEKGKDVELRCDPISGHTALYWYRQSLGQGLEFLIYFQGNSAPDKSGLPSDRFSAERTGGSVSTLTIQRTQQEDSAVYLCASSLGPPPYNEQFFGPGTRLTVL.

The J gene is TRBJ2-5, the V gene TRBV12-3 or TRBV12-4; 8 nucleotides line up with TRBD1. With V trimmed by 7 bases and J by 5 bases, 9 bases remained unmatched. The CDR3 contains 14 residues. The DNA for the CDR3 is TGTGCCAGCACCGCGGACAGGGCATTTGAGACCCAGTACTTC. Translating it yields CASTADRAFETQYF.

This clonotype occurred a few times. This chain joins TRBV5-1 and TRBJ2-7, with no clear D. Germline V CDR1 and CDR2: SGHRS, YFSETQ. Trimming shortened V by 0 bases and J by 0 bases, and 13 bases separated the two germline ends. The CDR3 consists of 16 residues. The CDR3 coding sequence is TGCGCCAGCAGCTTGGAGGCAGTTCTACCCTCCTACGAGCAGTACTTC. It is translated as CASSLEAVLPSYEQYF.

The V gene is TRBV5-1, the J gene TRBJ1-5; D not certain. V lost 2 bases to trimming and J lost 2 bases, with 11 bases between them. From germline, CDR1 is SGHRS and CDR2 YFSETQ. This CDR3 has 15 residues. CDR3 sequence: CASSFSGVGNQPQHF. The CDR3 DNA reads as TGCGCCAGCAGCTTTAGTGGGGTAGGCAATCAGCCCCAGCATTTT.

V and J are TRBV20-1 and TRBJ2-5; 7 nucleotides line up with TRBD2. Germline assignment: CDR1 DFQATT and CDR2 SNEGSKA (reference sequence). The CDR3 sequence is 14 residues long. V shed 3 bases, J shed 5 bases, and the junction held 9 bases outside the gene matches. For the CDR3, the DNA is TGCAGTGCTAGTACGTTCGGGGAGGGGGAGACCCAGTACTTC. Amino acid sequence: CSASTFGEGETQYF.

The gene calls are TRBV4-1 and TRBJ2-6, with D unclear. V was pared by 0 bases and J by 0 bases, with 6 bases between. The CDR3 runs 16 residues. Germline lookup yields CDR1 MGHRA and CDR2 YSYEKL. For the CDR3, the DNA is TGCGCCAGCAGCCAAGATTGGCTCTCTGGGGCCAACGTCCTGACTTTC. It codes for CASSQDWLSGANVLTF.

V and J are TRBV7-9 and TRBJ1-4; D is ambiguous. The V end was cut by 5 bases, the J end by 1 base, with 17 bases between. CDR1 and CDR2 (germline): SEHNR, FQNEAQ (reference sequence). There are 17 residues in the CDR3. CDR3 residues: CASSPFLGGGTNEKLFF. The CDR3 DNA reads as TGTGCCAGCAGCCCATTTTTGGGTGGCGGAACTAATGAAAAACTGTTTTTT.

This clonotype was seen a few times. J is TRBJ1-4 and V is TRBV6-1; D remains unclear. This CDR3 contains 14 residues. Germline CDR1 MNHNS, CDR2 SASEGT. Trimming left V 6 bases short and J 3 bases short, with 11 bases between. The DNA of the CDR3 is TGTGCCAGCAGACTGTCCCAACCTAATGAAAAACTGTTTTTT. Protein product: CASRLSQPNEKLFF.

This chain uses TRBV19 with TRBJ2-3; 8 positions agree with TRBD2. V trimming: 2 bases; J trimming: 2 bases; junction bases outside the gene matches: 12. Germline CDR1 reads LNHDA; CDR2 reads SQIVND (reference sequence). This CDR3 has 18 amino acids. In DNA form, the CDR3 reads TGTGCCAGTAGTATACTACGGTGGAGCGGGAGCCTCACAGATACGCAGTATTTT. This codes for CASSILRWSGSLTDTQYF.

This clonotype occurred a few times. The rearrangement links TRBV6-2 or TRBV6-3 to TRBJ2-3; 9 bases agree with TRBD2. After removal of 2 bases from V and 2 bases from J, the junction contained 14 bases not matched to a gene. The CDR3 totals 19 residues. The germline gives CDR1 MNHEY, CDR2 SVGEGT. The CDR3 DNA reads TGTGCCAGCAGTTACGGAAGGTCGGGACTAGCTCAATTCACAGATACGCAGTATTTT. Its translation: CASSYGRSGLAQFTDTQYF.

The V call is TRBV7-9, the J call TRBJ1-1; D remains unclear. This CDR3 spans 15 amino acids. The germline gives CDR1 SEHNR, CDR2 FQNEAQ (reference sequence). V was trimmed by 2 bases and J by 1 base, leaving 11 bases between them. This CDR3 reads CASSLPGLRNTEAFF. CDR3 nucleotides: TGTGCCAGCAGCTTACCAGGTTTGAGGAACACTGAAGCTTTCTTT.